The 2 T cell receptor beta chains given below trace back to one sample, sequenced in a study of blood T cell repertoires in COVID-19. The repertoire was sequenced with immunoSEQ multiplex PCR; TCRdb's copy has only in-frame clones and lacks some. Of some 150,000 clones listed, approximately 90% are singletons. The sample taken for sequencing was peripheral blood. The receptors were gathered from a woman aged 40 to 50 with acute or convalescent COVID-19.

The CDR3 nucleotides read TGTGCCAGCAGCCAAGGGGAAATCTCCTACAATGAGCAGTTCTTC. Its translation: CASSQGEISYNEQFF. This chain uses TRBV5-4 with TRBJ2-1, with D possibly matching TRBD1 (5 bases). The CDR3 length is 15 residues. Germline-derived CDR1 and CDR2 are SGHNT and YYREEE (reference sequence). The V end was cut by 4 bases, the J end by 0 bases, with 11 bases between.

The rearrangement links TRBV6-2 or TRBV6-3 to TRBJ1-2, with 7 bases lining up with TRBD1. CDR1 and CDR2 from the germline V gene are MNHEY and SVGEGT. The CDR3 consists of 17 residues. The junction had 17 bases not matched to a gene; V was cut back by 6 bases and J by 4 bases. CDR3 nucleotide sequence: TGTGCCAGCAGCAAGCACGCCGGACAGGCTCCCGGCTATGGCTACACCTTC. Protein product: CASSKHAGQAPGYGYTF.